These T cell receptor beta chains were read from a single sample in a study of graft-versus-host responses after intestinal transplantation. These receptors are not linked to any known antigen. Generated by immunoSEQ multiplex PCR, the TCRdb table keeps only in-frame clones and is missing some. The sample shows tens of thousands of clones, about 95% of them seen only once. The input for sequencing was unstimulated CD4+ T cells sorted from spleen or lymph node cells, taken before transplant. These receptors all stem from a human donor who was the organ donor for an intestinal transplant. CDR3s include the opening cysteine and the closing phenylalanine or tryptophan. D genes are given only for firm matches. The size of a clone is reported for some rows only, either as once, few or many, or as a class for expanded clones.

d_call,j_call,clone_size,v_call,cdr3_nt,cdr3_aa
TRBD2,TRBJ2-7,-,TRBV19,TGTGCCAGTAGTGATGGCGGGGGATCATTCTACGAGCAGTACTTC,CASSDGGGSFYEQYF
TRBD1,TRBJ2-5,-,TRBV14,TGTGCCAGCACCCCCGGGACAGGGATAAGAGAGACCCAGTACTTC,CASTPGTGIRETQYF
-,TRBJ2-2,-,TRBV11-3,TGTGCCAGCAGGTCCGGGACACCGACCGGGGAGCTGTTTTTT,CASRSGTPTGELFF
TRBD1,TRBJ1-5,-,TRBV29-1,TGCAGCGTCGCGGTACAGGGGGCTAATCAGCCCCAGCATTTT,CSVAVQGANQPQHF
-,TRBJ2-7,-,TRBV27,TGTGCCAGCAGTTTTTCTGCTATGAAAGCCTACGAGCAGTACTTC,CASSFSAMKAYEQYF
TRBD1,TRBJ1-1,-,TRBV11-2,TGTGCCAGCACCTCGGTACAGGGGAATGAAGCTTTCTTT,CASTSVQGNEAFF
TRBD1,TRBJ1-1,-,TRBV25-1,TGTGCCAGCGGACAGGGGGCCACTGAAGCTTTCTTT,CASGQGATEAFF
-,TRBJ2-7,-,TRBV6-5,TGTGCCAGCAGCCGGGACGGACCGATATCCTACGAGCAGTACTTC,CASSRDGPISYEQYF
-,TRBJ1-1,-,TRBV21-1,TGTGCCAGCAGCGACTATTCCGGGCCCGACGGTTTCTTT,CASSDYSGPDGFF
-,TRBJ2-2,-,TRBV2,TGTGCCAGCAGCGGTGTAACAGGGCATACCGGGGAGCTGTTTTTT,CASSGVTGHTGELFF
-,TRBJ2-2,-,TRBV7-3,TGTGCCAGCAGCCCGTACAGGGGAGGGACCGGGGAGCTGTTTTTT,CASSPYRGGTGELFF
-,TRBJ2-5,-,TRBV7-2,TGTGCCAGCAGCGTAGTCAGGGAGGAGACCCAGTACTTC,CASSVVREETQYF
-,TRBJ1-1,-,TRBV6-1,TGTGCCAGCTCCGATAGGGGCCGGAACACTGAAGCTTTCTTT,CASSDRGRNTEAFF
TRBD1,TRBJ2-5,-,TRBV15,TGTGCCACCAGCCCACGGACAGGGACGATCCAAGAGACCCAGTACTTC,CATSPRTGTIQETQYF
-,TRBJ1-3,-,TRBV6-5,TGTGCCAGCAGTTACTCGCGGGGGGCCTCTGGAAACACCATATATTTT,CASSYSRGASGNTIYF
-,TRBJ2-2,-,TRBV13,TGTGCCAGCAGCTACAGGGTTACCGGGGAGCTGTTTTTT,CASSYRVTGELFF
-,TRBJ1-2,-,TRBV28,TGTGCCAGCAGTACCGGGACCTTTGGCTACACCTTC,CASSTGTFGYTF
-,TRBJ1-1,-,TRBV5-1,TGCGCCAGCAGCTCACGGACAGAAGAAAGTTCTGAAGCTTTCTTT,CASSSRTEESSEAFF
-,TRBJ1-2,-,TRBV28,TGTGCCACCCGAGGGGACTATGGCTACACCTTC,CATRGDYGYTF
TRBD2,TRBJ2-2,-,TRBV10-1,TGCGCCAGCAGAGGCGGGAGTGTCGGGGAGCTGTTTTTT,CASRGGSVGELFF
-,TRBJ1-1,-,TRBV23-1,TGCGCCAACGTAGCCATATCACAGGAGGGAACTGAAGCTTTCTTT,CANVAISQEGTEAFF
-,TRBJ1-4,once,TRBV7-8,TGTGCCAGCAGCTTAGGGGAAACTAATGAAAAACTGTTTTTT,CASSLGETNEKLFF
-,TRBJ2-6,-,TRBV7-2,TGTGCCAGCAGCCTATTGGGGGGGCTGACCGCTGGGGCCAACGTCCTGACTTTC,CASSLLGGLTAGANVLTF
TRBD1,TRBJ2-1,-,TRBV5-1,TGCGCCAGCAGCTTGGGGACAGGGGGATCCTACAATGAGCAGTTCTTC,CASSLGTGGSYNEQFF